This T cell receptor (beta chain) was recorded in a study of regulatory T cells in long-lasting Graves disease. The wider study: Persistence in Graves' disease denoted antithyroid drug use beyond 5 years alongside positive TSH receptor antibodies. Study conclusions and caveats: Newly diagnosed Graves' patients exceeded persistent ones in TCR diversity. Gene preferences differed: TRBV28, TRBJ1-2, TRBJ2-5 in persistent cases.

CDR1 is DFQATT and CDR2 is SNEGSKA in the germline V gene (reference sequence). Between the trimmed V and J ends, which lost 3 bases and 3 bases, there was a span of 23 bases. This CDR3 spans 17 amino acids. Sequencing libraries for TCR beta were prepared with iRepertoire HTBI primers and Arm-PCR of CDR3 regions. TCRdb analysed the multiplex PCR reads with MiXCR anew, one entry per CDR3 protein. This table has roughly 430,000 distinct CDR3 sequences, roughly 21% appearing once. This clonotype was counted only a few times. Its antigen is as yet unknown. Documented time point: persistent/refractory GD, antithyroid drugs over 5 years with positive TRAb. Scientists built the TCR library using RNA that was extracted from PBMCs. All patients originated from an endocrinology department located in Xi'an, China.

The sequenced sample was peripheral blood mononuclear cells (PBMCs), obtained when the disease was refractory, from a patient treated with antithyroid drugs. The V and J genes are TRBV20-1 and TRBJ1-1, with D uncertain. The TCR sequence derives from a female donor with Graves disease. CDR3 in DNA: TGCAGTGCTAGCACCAAGGACCCAACGGCAACCGACACTGAAGCTTTCTTT. This encodes CSASTKDPTATDTEAFF.